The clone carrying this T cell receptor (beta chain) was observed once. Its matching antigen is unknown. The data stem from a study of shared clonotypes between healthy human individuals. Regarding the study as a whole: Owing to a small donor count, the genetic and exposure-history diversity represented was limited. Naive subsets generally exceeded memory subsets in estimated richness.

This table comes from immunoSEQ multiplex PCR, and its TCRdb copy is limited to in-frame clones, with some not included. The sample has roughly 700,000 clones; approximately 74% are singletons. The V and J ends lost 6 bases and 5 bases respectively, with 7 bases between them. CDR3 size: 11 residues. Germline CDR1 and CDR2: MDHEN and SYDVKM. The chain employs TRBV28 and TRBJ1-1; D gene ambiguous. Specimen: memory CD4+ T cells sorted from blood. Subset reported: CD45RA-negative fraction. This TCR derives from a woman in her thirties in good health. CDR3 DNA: TGTGCCAGCAGATCCCAAACTGAAGCTTTCTTT. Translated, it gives CASRSQTEAFF.